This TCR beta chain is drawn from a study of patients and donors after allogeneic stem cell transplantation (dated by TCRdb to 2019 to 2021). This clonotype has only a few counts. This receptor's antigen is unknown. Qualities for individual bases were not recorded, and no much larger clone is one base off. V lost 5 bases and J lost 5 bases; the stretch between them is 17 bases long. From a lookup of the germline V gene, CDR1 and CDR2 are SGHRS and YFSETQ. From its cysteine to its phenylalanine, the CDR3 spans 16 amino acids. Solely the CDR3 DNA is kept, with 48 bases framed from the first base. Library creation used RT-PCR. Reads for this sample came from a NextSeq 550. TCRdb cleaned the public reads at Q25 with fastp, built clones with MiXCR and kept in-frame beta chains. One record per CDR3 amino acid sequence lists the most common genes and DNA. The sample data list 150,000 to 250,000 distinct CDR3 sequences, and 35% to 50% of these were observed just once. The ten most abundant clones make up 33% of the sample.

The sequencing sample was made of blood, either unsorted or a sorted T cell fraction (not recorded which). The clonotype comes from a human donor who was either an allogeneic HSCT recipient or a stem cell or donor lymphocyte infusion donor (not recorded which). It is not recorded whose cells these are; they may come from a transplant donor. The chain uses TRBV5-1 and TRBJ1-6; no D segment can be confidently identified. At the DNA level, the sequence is TGCGCCAGCAGACAATCCGCCCGGACGGATAATTCACCCCTCCACTTT. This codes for CASRQSARTDNSPLHF.